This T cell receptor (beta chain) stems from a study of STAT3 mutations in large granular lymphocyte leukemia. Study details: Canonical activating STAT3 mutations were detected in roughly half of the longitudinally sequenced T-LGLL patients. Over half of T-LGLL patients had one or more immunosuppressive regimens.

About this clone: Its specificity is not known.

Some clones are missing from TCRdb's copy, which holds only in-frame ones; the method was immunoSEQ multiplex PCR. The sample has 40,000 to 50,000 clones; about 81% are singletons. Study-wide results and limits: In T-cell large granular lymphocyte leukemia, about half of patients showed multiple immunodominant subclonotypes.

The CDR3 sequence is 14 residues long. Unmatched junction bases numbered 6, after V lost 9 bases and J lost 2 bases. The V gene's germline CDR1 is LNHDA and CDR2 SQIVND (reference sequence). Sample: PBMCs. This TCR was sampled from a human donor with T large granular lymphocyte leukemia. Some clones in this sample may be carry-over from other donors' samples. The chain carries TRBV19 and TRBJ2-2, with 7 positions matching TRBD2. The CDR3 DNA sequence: TGTGCCAGCCGCGGGACTACAAACACCGGGGAGCTGTTTTTT. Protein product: CASRGTTNTGELFF.